This TCR beta chain appears in the sequencing data of a study of response to subunit inactivated influenza vaccine. TCRdb ran MiXCR on the RT-PCR reads and lists one entry per CDR3 protein. The table shows under 950,000 distinct CDR3 sequences, with over 20% occurring only once. In its sample, this clonotype was seen many times. The antigen remains unidentified. Regarding the study as a whole: That few new T cells are recruited by each seasonal influenza vaccination was the authors' suggestion.

This TCR derives from a man in his forties or fifties who received an inactivated influenza vaccine. The source was PBMCs from blood, collected about 5 days after vaccination.

The DNA for the CDR3 is TGCAGCGTTGACTCAGGGTTGGTGGTATTTGGCTACACCTTC. Its translation is CSVDSGLVVFGYTF. The chain couples TRBV29-1 to TRBJ1-2; tentatively, D is TRBD1 (5 bases). Germline V gene data show CDR1 as SQVTM and CDR2 as ANQGSEA. V lost 3 bases, J lost 7 bases, and 18 bases lay in between. The CDR3 is 14 residues long. The variable domain in full, with the rest retrieved from reference TRBV29-1 and TRBJ1-2, is SAVISQKPSRDICQRGTSLTIQCQVDSQVTMMFWYRQQPGQSLTLIATANQGSEATYESGFVIDKFPISRPNLTFSTLTVSNMSPEDSSIYLCSVDSGLVVFGYTFGSGTRLTVV.